Following are 27 T cell receptor beta chains from one sample sequenced in a study of T cell responses to AZD1222 COVID-19 vaccine. The assay was immunoSEQ multiplex PCR, and TCRdb's table has in-frame clones only and misses some. Among fewer than 150,000 clones listed, about 86% were seen once. The source was peripheral blood, collected on day 0 of AZD1222 vaccination. The receptor set was obtained from an adult in good health.

This chain joins TRBV20-1 and TRBJ2-3; 13 bases fit TRBD2. Losses at the gene ends were 3 bases for V and 8 bases for J; bases not matched to a gene: 11. From germline, CDR1 is DFQATT and CDR2 SNEGSKA (reference sequence). This CDR3 spans 16 amino acids. As DNA, the CDR3 is TGCAGTGCTAGTGCACTAGCGGGGGGGGTGACGGGTACGCAGTATTTT. Amino acids: CSASALAGGVTGTQYF.

The chain combines TRBV7-2 with TRBJ1-2, with unresolved D. The V end lost 1 base, the J end lost 2 bases, and 11 bases lay between the germline ends. The CDR3 consists of 15 residues. Germline lookup yields CDR1 SGHTA and CDR2 FQGNSA. The CDR3 sequence: CASSLGPGGNYGYTF. The CDR3, as DNA: TGTGCCAGCAGCTTAGGGCCTGGCGGGAACTATGGCTACACCTTC. The whole variable domain, remainder taken from reference TRBV7-2 and TRBJ1-2, is GAGVSQSPSNKVTEKGKDVELRCDPISGHTALYWYRQSLGQGLEFLIYFQGNSAPDKSGLPSDRFSAERTGGSVSTLTIQRTQQEDSAVYLCASSLGPGGNYGYTFGSGTRLTVV.

CDR3 coding DNA: TGTGCCAGCAGCTTTAGACAGGGGCCTACAGATACGCAGTATTTT. Its translation is CASSFRQGPTDTQYF. The chain employs TRBV5-4 and TRBJ2-3; 8 nucleotides line up with TRBD1. With 2 bases clipped from V and 3 bases from J, the junction kept 5 bases outside the gene matches. The CDR3 consists of 15 residues. The germline V gene encodes CDR1 SGHNT and CDR2 YYREEE (reference sequence).

This clone was detected a few times. The chain couples TRBV7-3 to TRBJ1-1; 9 nucleotides agree with TRBD1. The trim removed 2 bases at V and 5 bases at J, leaving 6 bases unmatched. The CDR3 loop spans 15 amino acids. Germline V gene lookup returns CDR1 SGHTA and CDR2 FQGTGA. The CDR3 sequence is CASSLRGDRETEAFF. CDR3 nucleotides: TGTGCCAGCAGCTTACGTGGGGACAGGGAGACTGAAGCTTTCTTT.

The chain uses TRBV19 and TRBJ2-3, with D uncertain. The CDR3 runs 15 residues. CDR1 is LNHDA and CDR2 is SQIVND in the germline V gene (reference sequence). Trimming shortened V by 3 bases and J by 2 bases, and 12 bases separated the two germline ends. DNA of the CDR3: TGTGCCAGTAGTATTGGTCGTCAGCACACAGATACGCAGTATTTT. It is translated as CASSIGRQHTDTQYF.

This chain links TRBV9 with TRBJ2-7, with 7 bases matching TRBD1. The CDR3 covers 15 residues. Trimming cost V 4 bases and J 6 bases; bases outside gene matches: 13. Germline V gene lookup returns CDR1 SGDLS and CDR2 YYNGEE. The CDR3 region is CASSPPYRGSGEQYF. The CDR3 nucleotides are TGTGCCAGCAGCCCCCCCTACAGGGGATCTGGCGAGCAGTACTTC. Combining the CDR3 with reference TRBV9 and TRBJ2-7 gives the whole variable domain DSGVTQTPKHLITATGQRVTLRCSPRSGDLSVYWYQQSLDQGLQFLIQYYNGEERAKGNILERFSAQQFPDLHSELNLSSLELGDSALYFCASSPPYRGSGEQYFGPGTRLTVT.

J is TRBJ1-1 and V is TRBV9; D may be TRBD1 (5 bases). The CDR3 has 14 amino acids. V lost 3 bases and J lost 5, with 14 bases in between. CDR1 and CDR2 (germline): SGDLS, YYNGEE. The CDR3 bases are TGTGCCAGCAGCGCCCATTCAGGGCTAACTGAAGCTTTCTTT. This translates into CASSAHSGLTEAFF.

J is TRBJ2-5 and V is TRBV7-9, with D possibly being TRBD2 (6 bases). The CDR3 loop spans 15 amino acids. CDR1 and CDR2 (germline): SEHNR, FQNEAQ (reference sequence). V lost 5 bases and J lost 5, with 18 bases in between. The DNA for the CDR3 is TGTGCCAGCAGCCCCCGGGACTTAGCCACGGAGACCCAGTACTTC. Protein: CASSPRDLATETQYF.

The genes are TRBV18 and TRBJ2-7; D is ambiguous. Between the trimmed V and J ends, which lost 3 bases and 6 bases, there was a span of 15 bases. The CDR3 length is 14 residues. The germline CDR1 and CDR2 sequences are KGHSH and LQKENI. The CDR3 loop reads CASSPLNSGREQYF. The CDR3, as DNA: TGTGCCAGCTCACCCCTAAACTCGGGTCGCGAGCAGTACTTC.

This clone appeared a single time. The chain recombines TRBV19 with TRBJ2-7; no clear D. CDR3 length: 11 residues. Germline assignment: CDR1 LNHDA and CDR2 SQIVND (reference sequence). Trimming cost V 5 bases and J 6 bases, with 8 bases left between them. In DNA, the CDR3 is TGTGCCAGTAGTCTGTTAGGCGAGCAGTACTTC. Amino acids: CASSLLGEQYF.

The genes are TRBV4-3 and TRBJ1-4; tentatively, D is TRBD1 (5 bases). This CDR3 comprises 15 residues. CDR1 is LGHNA and CDR2 is YSLEER in the germline V gene. V was cut by 1 base and J by 3 bases, with 9 bases left in between. The CDR3 region has the DNA TGCGCCAGCAGCCAAGCCGACAGAGCTAATGAAAAACTGTTTTTT. This gives the protein CASSQADRANEKLFF.

The chain carries TRBV7-6 and TRBJ1-5; D call uncertain. CDR3 length: 15 residues. CDR1 is SGHVS, CDR2 FNYEAQ, per germline. Trimming left V 5 bases short and J 3 bases short, with 14 bases between. CDR3 sequence: CASSPSVGINQPQHF. The DNA of the CDR3 is TGTGCCAGCAGCCCAAGTGTGGGGATCAATCAGCCCCAGCATTTT.

The chain combines TRBV7-9 with TRBJ1-4, with TRBD1 identical over 7 bases. CDR3 length: 16 residues. The V gene's germline CDR1 is SEHNR and CDR2 FQNEAQ (reference sequence). V dropped 2 bases and J dropped 4; count of bases not matched to a gene: 7. The CDR3 coding sequence is TGTGCCAGCAGCTTACCTGGACAGGTTATTAATGAAAAACTGTTTTTT. Translation: CASSLPGQVINEKLFF.

A single count supports this clone. Written as DNA, the CDR3 is TGTGCCAGCAGACAGGGCTACGGAAACACCATATATTTT. This codes for CASRQGYGNTIYF. The V call is TRBV7-2, the J call TRBJ1-3, with D tentatively TRBD1 (6 bases). V lost 6 bases and J 4 bases, leaving 10 bases between the germline ends. Per the germline V gene, CDR1 is SGHTA and CDR2 is FQGNSA. This CDR3 has 13 amino acids.

The rearrangement links TRBV27 to TRBJ2-2; 8 positions agree with TRBD2. The length of the CDR3 is 16 residues. Unmatched junction bases numbered 15, after V lost 8 bases and J lost 7 bases. Germline CDR1 reads MNHEY; CDR2 reads SMNVEV (reference sequence). Here the CDR3 DNA reads TGTGCCAGCTCCGGTCGGGAGGGCCTTTGGGGCGGGGAGCTGTTTTTT. It translates to CASSGREGLWGGELFF.

The V gene is TRBV4-2, the J gene TRBJ2-7; TRBD1 matches 7 bases. The V gene's germline CDR1 is LGHNA and CDR2 YNFKEQ. This CDR3 has 17 amino acids. The junction had 13 bases not matched to a gene; V was cut back by 2 bases and J by 3 bases. For the CDR3, the DNA is TGTGCCAGCAGCCAACTCCTCCGGGACAGAAACTACTACGAGCAGTACTTC. It encodes CASSQLLRDRNYYEQYF.

The chain links TRBV2 to TRBJ2-5; no clear D gene. From germline, CDR1 is SNHLY and CDR2 FYNNEI. The length of the CDR3 is 14 residues. Trimming took off 3 bases at V and 5 bases at J, with 13 bases between the two ends. The CDR3 region has the DNA TGTGCCAGCAGTGAGAGGACCGCGCTGGAGACCCAGTACTTC. Its protein product is CASSERTALETQYF.

The rearrangement joins TRBV5-6 to TRBJ2-1; TRBD1 matches 9 bases. The junction had 13 bases not matched to a gene; V was cut back by 2 bases and J by 10 bases. CDR3 length: 16 residues. Germline V gene sequence: CDR1 SGHDT, CDR2 YYEEEE. The CDR3 bases are TGTGCCAGCAGCTTTCTAGGACAGGGGAGGGTCAAAGAGCAGTTCTTC. Amino acids: CASSFLGQGRVKEQFF.

The chain has TRBV7-9 and TRBJ2-1; 8 bases match TRBD2. V was pared by 5 bases and J by 4 bases, with 7 bases of the junction left unmatched. Germline-derived CDR1 and CDR2 are SEHNR and FQNEAQ (reference sequence). CDR3 length: 15 residues. CDR3 nucleotides: TGTGCCAGCAGCCCCCCGGGACTAGAATACAATGAGCAGTTCTTC. This gives the protein CASSPPGLEYNEQFF.

This chain connects TRBV7-9 to TRBJ1-5; the D gene is possibly TRBD1 (5 bases). Germline V gene sequence: CDR1 SEHNR, CDR2 FQNEAQ (reference sequence). There are 13 residues in the CDR3. V gave up 6 bases and J gave up 5 bases, with 11 bases separating them. CDR3 sequence (DNA): TGTGCCAGCAGGGGAGGGACCCATCAGCCCCAGCATTTT. It translates to CASRGGTHQPQHF.

The rearrangement uses TRBV19 and TRBJ1-2; 9 bases match TRBD1. The trim removed 8 bases at V and 9 bases at J, leaving 10 bases unmatched. Germline V gene lookup returns CDR1 LNHDA and CDR2 SQIVND (reference sequence). The CDR3 runs 13 residues. CDR3 DNA sequence: TGTGCCAGTTCCCCGGGACAGGGTCGTAGCTACACCTTC. Translated, it gives CASSPGQGRSYTF.

J is TRBJ2-1 and V is TRBV4-3; 7 bases match TRBD2. The CDR3 is made up of 17 amino acids. CDR1 is LGHNA and CDR2 is YSLEER in the germline V gene. V dropped 0 bases and J dropped 8; count of bases not matched to a gene: 13. The CDR3 DNA follows: TGCGCCAGCAGCCAAGACCGTCGAGGGAGGGAAGGCGATGAGCAGTTCTTC. This gives the protein CASSQDRRGREGDEQFF.

The chain employs TRBV19 and TRBJ2-3; D call uncertain. CDR3 size: 15 residues. The V end was cut by 1 base, the J end by 3 bases, with 11 bases between. CDR1 is LNHDA, CDR2 SQIVND, per germline (reference sequence). The CDR3 reads CASSIGQYGTDTQYF. As DNA, the CDR3 is TGTGCCAGTAGTATAGGGCAGTATGGGACAGATACGCAGTATTTT.

V gene TRBV11-2 combines with J gene TRBJ2-5; perhaps TRBD2 as D (6 bases). V was cut by 1 base and J by 5 bases, with 17 bases left in between. There are 16 residues in the CDR3. Germline V gives CDR1 SGHAT, CDR2 FQNNGV. The DNA for the CDR3 is TGTGCCAGCAGCTTAGTCTCCAGCGGAGGGTGGGAGACCCAGTACTTC. Its translation: CASSLVSSGGWETQYF. The full variable domain, rest sourced from reference TRBV11-2 and TRBJ2-5, is EAGVAQSPRYKIIEKRQSVAFWCNPISGHATLYWYQQILGQGPKLLIQFQNNGVVDDSQLPKDRFSAERLKGVDSTLKIQPAKLEDSAVYLCASSLVSSGGWETQYFGPGTRLLVL.

This clone was seen a handful of times. The chain uses TRBV19 and TRBJ1-5; 9 nucleotides align to TRBD1. This CDR3 region has 12 residues. In germline, CDR1 is LNHDA, CDR2 SQIVND (reference sequence). V lost 9 bases to trimming and J lost 5 bases; unmatched junction nucleotides: 2. Written as DNA, the CDR3 is TGTGCCAGCCGACAGGGGGATCAGCCCCAGCATTTT. It yields the protein CASRQGDQPQHF. Based on the CDR3 plus reference TRBV19 and TRBJ1-5, the full variable domain is DGGITQSPKYLFRKEGQNVTLSCEQNLNHDAMYWYRQDPGQGLRLIYYSQIVNDFQKGDIAEGYSVSREKKESFPLTVTSAQKNPTAFYLCASRQGDQPQHFGDGTRLSIL.

The rearrangement uses TRBV10-2 and TRBJ2-7, with 12 positions matching TRBD2. Germline assignment: CDR1 WSHSY and CDR2 SAAADI. With 2 bases clipped from V and 6 bases from J, the junction kept 8 bases outside the gene matches. The CDR3 runs to 16 residues. CDR3 protein: CASSEPRLAGEGEQYF. CDR3 DNA: TGCGCCAGCAGTGAGCCCCGACTAGCGGGAGAGGGCGAGCAGTACTTC.

This chain uses TRBV3-1 (or the pseudogene TRBV3-2) with TRBJ1-1, with 12 nucleotides matching TRBD1. Germline CDR1 and CDR2: LGHDT and YNNKEL (reference sequence). Losses at the gene ends were 5 bases for V and 4 bases for J; bases not matched to a gene: 11. This CDR3 has 17 amino acids. The CDR3 nucleotides read TGTGCCAGCAGCTTACCCGGGACAGGGGGCTGGGGCACTGAAGCTTTCTTT. This translates into CASSLPGTGGWGTEAFF.